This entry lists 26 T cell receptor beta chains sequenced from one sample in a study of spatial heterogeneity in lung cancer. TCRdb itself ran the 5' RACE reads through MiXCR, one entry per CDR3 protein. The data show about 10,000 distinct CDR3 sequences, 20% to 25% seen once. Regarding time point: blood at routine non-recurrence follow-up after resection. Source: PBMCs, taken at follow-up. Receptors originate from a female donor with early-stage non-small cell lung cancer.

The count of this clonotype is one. The DNA of the CDR3 is TGCAGCGTTGACTGGGTGAGACGGAGTGAAGCTTTCTTT. Protein product: CSVDWVRRSEAFF. The chain employs TRBV29-1 and TRBJ1-1; D gene ambiguous. The CDR3 has 13 residues. CDR1 SQVTM and CDR2 ANQGSEA come from the germline V gene. V was trimmed by 3 bases and J by 7 bases, leaving 15 bases between them.

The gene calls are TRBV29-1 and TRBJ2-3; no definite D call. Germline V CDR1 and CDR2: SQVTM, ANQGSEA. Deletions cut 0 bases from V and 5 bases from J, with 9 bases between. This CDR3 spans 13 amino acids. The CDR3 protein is CSVEDALGDTQYF. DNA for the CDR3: TGCAGCGTTGAAGACGCCCTGGGAGATACGCAGTATTTT.

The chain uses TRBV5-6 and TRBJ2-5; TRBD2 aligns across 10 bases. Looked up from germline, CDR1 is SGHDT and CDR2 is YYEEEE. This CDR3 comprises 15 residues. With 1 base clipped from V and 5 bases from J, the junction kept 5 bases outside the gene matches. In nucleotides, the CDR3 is TGTGCCAGCAGCTTGATGGGACTAGCGCTCGAGACCCAGTACTTC. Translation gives CASSLMGLALETQYF.

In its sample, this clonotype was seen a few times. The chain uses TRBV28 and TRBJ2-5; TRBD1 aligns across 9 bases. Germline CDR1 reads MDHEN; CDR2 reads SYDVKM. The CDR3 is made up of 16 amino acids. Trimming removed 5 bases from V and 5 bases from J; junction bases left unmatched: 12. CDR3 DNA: TGTGCCAGCAGTAGCCCCGGGACAGGGAGTGTGGAGACCCAGTACTTC. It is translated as CASSSPGTGSVETQYF.

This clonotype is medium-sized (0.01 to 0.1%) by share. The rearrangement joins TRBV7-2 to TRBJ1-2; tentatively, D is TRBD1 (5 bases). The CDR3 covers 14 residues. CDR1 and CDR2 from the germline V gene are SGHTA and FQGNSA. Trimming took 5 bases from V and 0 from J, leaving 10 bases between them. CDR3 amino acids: CASSPGPTNYGYTF. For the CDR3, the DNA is TGTGCCAGCAGCCCGGGACCTACTAACTATGGCTACACCTTC.

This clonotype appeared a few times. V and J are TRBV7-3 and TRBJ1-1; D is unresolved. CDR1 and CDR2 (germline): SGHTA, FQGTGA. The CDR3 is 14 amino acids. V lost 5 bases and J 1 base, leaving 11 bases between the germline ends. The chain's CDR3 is CASSRNGRNTEAFF. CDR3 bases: TGTGCCAGCAGCCGAAACGGCAGGAACACTGAAGCTTTCTTT.

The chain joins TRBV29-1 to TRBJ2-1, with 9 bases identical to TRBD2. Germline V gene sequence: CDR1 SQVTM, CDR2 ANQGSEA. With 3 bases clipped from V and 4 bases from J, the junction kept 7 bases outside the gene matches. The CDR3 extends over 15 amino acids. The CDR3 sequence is CSVEGSGRLYNEQFF. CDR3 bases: TGCAGCGTTGAGGGAAGCGGGAGGCTTTACAATGAGCAGTTCTTC.

The CDR3 loop reads CASSLGGLPTRYF. The CDR3 DNA sequence: TGCGCCAGCAGCTTGGGGGGACTTCCCACGCGGTACTTC. The chain carries TRBV5-1 and TRBJ2-7; D is perhaps TRBD2 (6 bases). V was cut by 0 bases and J by 12 bases, with 16 bases left in between. CDR1 and CDR2 (germline): SGHRS, YFSETQ. This CDR3 spans 13 amino acids.

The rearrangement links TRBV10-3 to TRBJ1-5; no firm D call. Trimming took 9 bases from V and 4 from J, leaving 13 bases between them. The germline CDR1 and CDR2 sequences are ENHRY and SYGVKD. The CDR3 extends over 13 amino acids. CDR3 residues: CAMNGDRNQPQHF. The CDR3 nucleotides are TGTGCCATGAACGGCGACCGGAATCAGCCCCAGCATTTT.

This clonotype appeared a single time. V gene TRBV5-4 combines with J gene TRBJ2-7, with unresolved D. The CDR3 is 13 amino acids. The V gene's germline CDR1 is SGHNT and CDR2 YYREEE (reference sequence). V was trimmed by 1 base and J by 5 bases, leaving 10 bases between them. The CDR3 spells CASSLPGWNEQYF. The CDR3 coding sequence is TGTGCCAGCAGCTTGCCTGGGTGGAACGAGCAGTACTTC. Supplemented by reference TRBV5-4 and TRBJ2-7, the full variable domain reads ETGVTQSPTHLIKTRGQQVTLRCSSQSGHNTVSWYQQALGQGPQFIFQYYREEENGRGNFPPRFSGLQFPNYSSELNVNALELDDSALYLCASSLPGWNEQYFGPGTRLTVT.

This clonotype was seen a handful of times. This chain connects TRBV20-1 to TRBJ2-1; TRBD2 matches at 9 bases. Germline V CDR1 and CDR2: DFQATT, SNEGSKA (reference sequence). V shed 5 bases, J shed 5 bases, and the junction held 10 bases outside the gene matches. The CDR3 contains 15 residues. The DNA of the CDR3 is TGCAGTGCTCCGTTGCCTCTAGCGGGAAACAATGAGCAGTTCTTC. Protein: CSAPLPLAGNNEQFF.

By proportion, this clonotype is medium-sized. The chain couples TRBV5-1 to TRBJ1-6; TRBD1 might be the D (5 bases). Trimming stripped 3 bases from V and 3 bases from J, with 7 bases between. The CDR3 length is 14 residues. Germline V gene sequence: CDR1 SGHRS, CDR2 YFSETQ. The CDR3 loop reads CASSSQGYNSPLHF. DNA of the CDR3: TGCGCCAGCAGCTCCCAGGGCTATAATTCACCCCTCCACTTT.

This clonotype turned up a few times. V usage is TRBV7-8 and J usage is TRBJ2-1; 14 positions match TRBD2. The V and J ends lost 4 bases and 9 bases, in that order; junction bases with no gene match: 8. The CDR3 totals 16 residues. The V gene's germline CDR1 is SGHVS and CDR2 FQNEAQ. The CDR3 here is CASSSQRLAGGPEQFF. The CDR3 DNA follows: TGTGCCAGCAGCTCCCAGAGACTAGCGGGAGGGCCTGAGCAGTTCTTC. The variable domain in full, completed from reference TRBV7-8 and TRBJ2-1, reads GAGVSQSPRYKVAKRGQDVALRCDPISGHVSLFWYQQALGQGPEFLTYFQNEAQLDKSGLPSDRFFAERPEGSVSTLKIQRTQQEDSAVYLCASSSQRLAGGPEQFFGPGTRLTVL.

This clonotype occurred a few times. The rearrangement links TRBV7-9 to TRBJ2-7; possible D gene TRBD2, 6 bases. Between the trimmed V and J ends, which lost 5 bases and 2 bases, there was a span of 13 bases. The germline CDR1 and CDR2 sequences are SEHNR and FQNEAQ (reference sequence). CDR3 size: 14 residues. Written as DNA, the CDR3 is TGTGCCAGCAGCCTTAGCGGAGGGGCCTACGAGCAGTACTTC. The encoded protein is CASSLSGGAYEQYF.

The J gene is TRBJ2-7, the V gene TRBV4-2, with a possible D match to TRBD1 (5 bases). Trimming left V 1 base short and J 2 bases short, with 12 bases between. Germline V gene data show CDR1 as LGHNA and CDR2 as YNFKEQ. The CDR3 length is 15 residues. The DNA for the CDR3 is TGTGCCAGCAGCCAAGGGGCGCAGGGAACCTACGAGCAGTACTTC. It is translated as CASSQGAQGTYEQYF.

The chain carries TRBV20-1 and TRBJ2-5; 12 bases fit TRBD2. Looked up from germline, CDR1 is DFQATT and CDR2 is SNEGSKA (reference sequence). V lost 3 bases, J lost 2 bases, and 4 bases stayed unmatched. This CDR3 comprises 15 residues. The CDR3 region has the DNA TGCAGTGCTAGGCCGACTAGCGGGGGACAAGAGACCCAGTACTTC. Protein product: CSARPTSGGQETQYF.

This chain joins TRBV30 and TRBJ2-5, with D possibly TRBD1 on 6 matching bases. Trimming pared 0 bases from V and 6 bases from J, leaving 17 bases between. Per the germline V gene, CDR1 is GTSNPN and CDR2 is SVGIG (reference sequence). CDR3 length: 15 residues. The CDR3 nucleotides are TGTGCCTGGAGTGTACAGAACGCCAGGGGCAAGACCCAGTACTTC. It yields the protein CAWSVQNARGKTQYF.

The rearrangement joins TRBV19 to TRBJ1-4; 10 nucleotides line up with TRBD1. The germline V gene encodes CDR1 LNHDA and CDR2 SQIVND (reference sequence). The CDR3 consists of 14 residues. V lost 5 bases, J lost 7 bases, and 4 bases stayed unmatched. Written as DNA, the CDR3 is TGTGCCAGTAGTCCCGGGACAGGGGCTGAAAAACTGTTTTTT. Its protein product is CASSPGTGAEKLFF.

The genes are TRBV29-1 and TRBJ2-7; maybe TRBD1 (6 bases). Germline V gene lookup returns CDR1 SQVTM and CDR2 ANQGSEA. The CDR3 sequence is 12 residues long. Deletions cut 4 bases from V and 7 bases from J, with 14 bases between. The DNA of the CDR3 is TGCAGCGTTGGACCAGGGGTGTATGAGCAGTACTTC. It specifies CSVGPGVYEQYF.

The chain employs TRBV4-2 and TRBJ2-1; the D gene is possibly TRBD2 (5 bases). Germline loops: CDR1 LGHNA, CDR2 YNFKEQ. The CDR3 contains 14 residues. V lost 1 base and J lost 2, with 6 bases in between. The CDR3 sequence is CASSQAGTYNEQFF. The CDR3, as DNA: TGTGCCAGCAGCCAAGCGGGAACCTACAATGAGCAGTTCTTC.

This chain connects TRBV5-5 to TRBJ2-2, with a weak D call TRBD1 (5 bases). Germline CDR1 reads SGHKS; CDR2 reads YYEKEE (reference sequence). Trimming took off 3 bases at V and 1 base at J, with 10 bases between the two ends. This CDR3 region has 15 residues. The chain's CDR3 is CASSSLTGNTGELFF. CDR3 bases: TGTGCCAGCAGCTCCCTAACAGGGAACACCGGGGAGCTGTTTTTT.

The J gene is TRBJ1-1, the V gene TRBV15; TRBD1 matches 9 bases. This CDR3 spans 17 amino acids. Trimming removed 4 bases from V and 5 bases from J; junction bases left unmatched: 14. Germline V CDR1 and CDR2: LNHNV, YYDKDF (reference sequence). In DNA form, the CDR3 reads TGTGCCACCAGCACAGATCTCCCTGGACAGGGGATGACTGAAGCTTTCTTT. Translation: CATSTDLPGQGMTEAFF.

DNA of the CDR3: TGCGCCAGCAGCTTCGGCGGGAGCCACCAAGAGACCCAGTACTTC. It yields the protein CASSFGGSHQETQYF. The V and J genes are TRBV5-1 and TRBJ2-5, with 7 bases lining up with TRBD2. The CDR3 has 15 residues. Trimming removed 2 bases from V and 0 bases from J; junction bases left unmatched: 4. The germline V gene encodes CDR1 SGHRS and CDR2 YFSETQ.

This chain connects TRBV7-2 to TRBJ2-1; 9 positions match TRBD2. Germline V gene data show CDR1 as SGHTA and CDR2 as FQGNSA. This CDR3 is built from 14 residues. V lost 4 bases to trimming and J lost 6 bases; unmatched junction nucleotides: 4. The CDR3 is CASSWGLAPNEQFF. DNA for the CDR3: TGTGCCAGCAGCTGGGGACTAGCCCCCAATGAGCAGTTCTTC.

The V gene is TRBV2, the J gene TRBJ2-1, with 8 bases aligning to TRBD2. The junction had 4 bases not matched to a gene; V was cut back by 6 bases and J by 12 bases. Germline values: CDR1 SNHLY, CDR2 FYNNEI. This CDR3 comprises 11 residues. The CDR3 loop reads CASRGTSTQFF. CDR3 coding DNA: TGTGCCAGCAGGGGGACTAGTACGCAGTTCTTC. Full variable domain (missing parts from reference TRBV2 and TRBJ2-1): EPEVTQTPSHQVTQMGQEVILRCVPISNHLYFYWYRQILGQKVEFLVSFYNNEISEKSEIFDDQFSVERPDGSNFTLKIRSTKLEDSAMYFCASRGTSTQFFGPGTRLTVL.

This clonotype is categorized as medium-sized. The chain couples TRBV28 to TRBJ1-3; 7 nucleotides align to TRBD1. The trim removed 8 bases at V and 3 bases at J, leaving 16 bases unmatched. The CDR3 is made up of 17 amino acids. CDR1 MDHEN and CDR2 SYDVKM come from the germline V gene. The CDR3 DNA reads TGTGCCAGCTCCCCCAGGGGGAAAAGGGCTCATGGAAACACCATATATTTT. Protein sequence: CASSPRGKRAHGNTIYF.